The sequence of this T cell receptor beta chain was determined in a study of T cells in Graves' hyperthyroidism and ophthalmopathy. Study overall: It was at initial diagnosis, before any treatment, that peripheral blood was collected.

The CDR3 regions of TCR beta were amplified from RNA transcripts. The HTBI primer set served for first-round RT-PCR of the TCR CDR3. TCRdb used MiXCR to reprocess the multiplex PCR reads, holding one entry per CDR3 protein. The sample contains about 530,000 distinct CDR3 sequences, about 15% of which appear only once. Findings of the study overall: Ophthalmopathy could be told apart from stable hyperthyroidism with a 13 V-J model.

CDR3 length: 16 residues. CDR1 is MNHEY and CDR2 is SVGAGI in the germline V gene. V was pared by 0 bases and J by 13 bases, with 10 bases of the junction left unmatched. The sample holds a few counts of this clonotype. Its specificity is unknown. What was sequenced was blood. The sequence was collected from a woman younger than 30 with Graves' ophthalmopathy. The chain has TRBV6-5 and TRBJ1-6, with TRBD1 identical over 9 bases. CDR3 loop: CASSYSRSGQGWPLHF. In DNA, the CDR3 is TGTGCCAGCAGTTACTCGAGGTCGGGACAGGGTTGGCCCCTCCACTTT.